This T cell receptor (beta chain) was recorded in a study of T cells in Graves' hyperthyroidism and ophthalmopathy. What was amplified from RNA transcripts were TCR beta CDR3 regions. Carried out on the TCR CDR3, a first-round RT-PCR used the HTBI primer set. TCRdb passed the multiplex PCR reads through MiXCR, listing each CDR3 protein once. Altogether about 570,000 distinct CDR3 sequences are present, 11% to 15% being singletons, with the ten largest covering about 14%. Study-wide results and limits: Stable hyperthyroidism was separated from ophthalmopathy by a model based on 13 V-J features.

Newly diagnosed patients aged 18 to 65 had hyperthyroidism of under 2 months' duration. CDR3 length: 14 amino acids. The germline CDR1 and CDR2 sequences are GTSNPN and SVGIG (reference sequence). Trimming removed 0 bases from V and 4 bases from J; junction bases left unmatched: 3. This clonotype occurred many times. What it binds is unknown. Material for sequencing was blood. The origin of this receptor is a middle-aged woman with Graves' hyperthyroidism. The chain combines TRBV30 with TRBJ1-1; 9 bases are shared with TRBD1. The CDR3 region has the DNA TGTGCCTGGAGTGTGGAGACAGGGGGCACTGAAGCTTTCTTT. Amino acid sequence: CAWSVETGGTEAFF.